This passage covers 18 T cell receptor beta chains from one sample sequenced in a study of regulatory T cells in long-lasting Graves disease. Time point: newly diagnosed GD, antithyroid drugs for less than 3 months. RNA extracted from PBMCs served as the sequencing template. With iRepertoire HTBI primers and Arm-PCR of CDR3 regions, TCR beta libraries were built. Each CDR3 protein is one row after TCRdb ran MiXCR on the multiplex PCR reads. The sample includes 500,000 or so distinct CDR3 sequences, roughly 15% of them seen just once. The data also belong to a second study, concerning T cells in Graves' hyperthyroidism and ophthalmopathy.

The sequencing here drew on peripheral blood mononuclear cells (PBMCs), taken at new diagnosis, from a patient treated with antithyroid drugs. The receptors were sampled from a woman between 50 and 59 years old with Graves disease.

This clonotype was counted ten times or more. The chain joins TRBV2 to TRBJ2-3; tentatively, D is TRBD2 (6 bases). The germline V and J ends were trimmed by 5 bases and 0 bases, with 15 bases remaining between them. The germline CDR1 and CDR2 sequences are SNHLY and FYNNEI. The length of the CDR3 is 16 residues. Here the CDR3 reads CASSRLASTSTDTQYF. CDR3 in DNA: TGTGCCAGCAGTCGGCTAGCGAGTACTAGCACAGATACGCAGTATTTT.

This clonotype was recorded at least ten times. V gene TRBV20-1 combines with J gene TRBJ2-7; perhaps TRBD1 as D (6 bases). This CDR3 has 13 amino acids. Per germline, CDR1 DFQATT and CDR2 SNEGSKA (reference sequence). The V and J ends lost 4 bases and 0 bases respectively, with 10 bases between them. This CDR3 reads CSATGQSSYEQYF. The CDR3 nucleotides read TGCAGTGCTACAGGACAGAGCTCCTACGAGCAGTACTTC.

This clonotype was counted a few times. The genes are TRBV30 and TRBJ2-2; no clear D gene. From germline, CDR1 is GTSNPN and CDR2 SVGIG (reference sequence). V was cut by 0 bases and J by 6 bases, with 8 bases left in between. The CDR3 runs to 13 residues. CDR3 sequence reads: CAWSVYLPGELFF. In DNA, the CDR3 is TGTGCCTGGAGTGTATATCTCCCCGGGGAGCTGTTTTTT. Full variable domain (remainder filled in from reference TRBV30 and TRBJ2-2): SQTIHQWPATLVQPVGSPLSLECTVEGTSNPNLYWYRQAAGRGLQLLFYSVGIGQISSEVPQNLSASRPQDRQFILSSKKLLLSDSGFYLCAWSVYLPGELFFGEGSRLTVL.

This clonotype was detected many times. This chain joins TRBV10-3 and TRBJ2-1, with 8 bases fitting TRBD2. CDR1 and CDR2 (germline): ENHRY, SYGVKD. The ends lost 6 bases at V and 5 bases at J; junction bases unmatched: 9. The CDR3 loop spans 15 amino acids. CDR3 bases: TGTGCCATCAGGCCCGGGGGGGACCGAGACAATGAGCAGTTCTTC. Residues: CAIRPGGDRDNEQFF.

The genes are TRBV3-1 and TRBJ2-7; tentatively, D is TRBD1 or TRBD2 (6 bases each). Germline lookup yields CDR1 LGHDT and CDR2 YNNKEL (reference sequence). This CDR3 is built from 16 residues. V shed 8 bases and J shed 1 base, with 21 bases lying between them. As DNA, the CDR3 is TGTGCCAGCTCATCGTATAGCGGAGGGGGATCCTACGAGCAGTACTTC. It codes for CASSSYSGGGSYEQYF.

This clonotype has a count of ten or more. The CDR3 coding sequence is TGTGCCAGCAGTGAAGGGACTGGATCCTACAATGAGCAGTTCTTC. It codes for CASSEGTGSYNEQFF. The chain employs TRBV6-2 or TRBV6-3 and TRBJ2-1; weak D call: TRBD2 (6 bases). The germline CDR1 and CDR2 sequences are MNHEY and SVGEGT. This CDR3 contains 15 residues. Trimming removed 5 bases at V and 1 base at J, with 12 bases between.

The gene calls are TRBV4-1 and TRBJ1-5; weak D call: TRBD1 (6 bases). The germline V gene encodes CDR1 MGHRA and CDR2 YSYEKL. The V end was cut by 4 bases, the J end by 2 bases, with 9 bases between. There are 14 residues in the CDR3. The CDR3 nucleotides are TGCGCCAGCAGCCCGACAGGACGCAATCAGCCCCAGCATTTT. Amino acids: CASSPTGRNQPQHF.

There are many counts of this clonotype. For the CDR3, the DNA is TGCAGCGTTGGGGAGCGGGAGGAGAATGGGGATACGCAGTATTTT. Protein sequence: CSVGEREENGDTQYF. V usage is TRBV29-1 and J usage is TRBJ2-3; TRBD2 matches at 9 bases. CDR3 length: 15 residues. Germline values: CDR1 SQVTM, CDR2 ANQGSEA. V lost 4 bases and J lost 6; bases outside the gene matches: 11.

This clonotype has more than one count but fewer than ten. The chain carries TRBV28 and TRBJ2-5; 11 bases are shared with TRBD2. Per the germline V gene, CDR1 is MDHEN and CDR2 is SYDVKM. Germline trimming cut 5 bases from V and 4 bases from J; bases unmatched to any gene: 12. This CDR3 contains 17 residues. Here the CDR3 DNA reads TGTGCCAGCAGTCGTGCATTTAGCGGGAGGGCCATAGAGACCCAGTACTTC. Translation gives CASSRAFSGRAIETQYF. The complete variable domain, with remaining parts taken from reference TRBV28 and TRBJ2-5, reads DVKVTQSSRYLVKRTGEKVFLECVQDMDHENMFWYRQDPGLGLRLIYFSYDVKMKEKGDIPEGYSVSREKKERFSLILESASTNQTSMYLCASSRAFSGRAIETQYFGPGTRLLVL.

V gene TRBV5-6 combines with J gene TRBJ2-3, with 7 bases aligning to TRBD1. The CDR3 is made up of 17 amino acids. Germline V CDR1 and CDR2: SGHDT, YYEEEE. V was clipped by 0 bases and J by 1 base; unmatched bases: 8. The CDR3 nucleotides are TGTGCCAGCAGCTTGGGAAACAGGGGATTCGGCACAGATACGCAGTATTTT. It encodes CASSLGNRGFGTDTQYF. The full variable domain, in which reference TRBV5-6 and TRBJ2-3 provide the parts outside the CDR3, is DAGVTQSPTHLIKTRGQQVTLRCSPKSGHDTVSWYQQALGQGPQFIFQYYEEEERQRGNFPDRFSGHQFPNYSSELNVNALLLGDSALYLCASSLGNRGFGTDTQYFGPGTRLTVL.

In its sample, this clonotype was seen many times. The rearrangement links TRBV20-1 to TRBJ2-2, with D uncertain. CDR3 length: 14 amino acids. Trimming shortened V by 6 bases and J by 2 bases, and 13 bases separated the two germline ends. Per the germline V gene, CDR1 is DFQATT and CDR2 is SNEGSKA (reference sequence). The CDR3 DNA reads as TGCAGTGCGGCTCGTACGGACAACACCGGGGAGCTGTTTTTT. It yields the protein CSAARTDNTGELFF.

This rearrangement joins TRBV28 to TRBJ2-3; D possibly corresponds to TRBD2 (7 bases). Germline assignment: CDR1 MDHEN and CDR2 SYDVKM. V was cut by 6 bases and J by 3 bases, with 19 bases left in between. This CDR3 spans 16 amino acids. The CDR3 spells CASSSPGGGATDTQYF. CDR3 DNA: TGTGCCAGCAGCTCACCTGGCGGGGGCGCGACAGATACGCAGTATTTT. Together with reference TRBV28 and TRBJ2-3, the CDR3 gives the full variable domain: DVKVTQSSRYLVKRTGEKVFLECVQDMDHENMFWYRQDPGLGLRLIYFSYDVKMKEKGDIPEGYSVSREKKERFSLILESASTNQTSMYLCASSSPGGGATDTQYFGPGTRLTVL.

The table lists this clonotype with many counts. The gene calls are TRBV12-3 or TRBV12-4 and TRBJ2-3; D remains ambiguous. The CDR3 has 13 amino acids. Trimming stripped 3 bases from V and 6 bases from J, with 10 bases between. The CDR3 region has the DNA TGTGCCAGCAGTTTGTTTCTTAGCGATACGCAGTATTTT. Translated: CASSLFLSDTQYF.

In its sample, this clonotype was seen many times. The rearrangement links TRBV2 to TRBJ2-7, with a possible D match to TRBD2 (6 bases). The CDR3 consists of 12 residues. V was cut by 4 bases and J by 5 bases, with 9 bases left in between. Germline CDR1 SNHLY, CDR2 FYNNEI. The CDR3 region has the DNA TGTGCCAGCAGTGTGGAGGGTCACGAGCAGTACTTC. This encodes CASSVEGHEQYF. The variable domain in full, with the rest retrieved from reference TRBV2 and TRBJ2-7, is EPEVTQTPSHQVTQMGQEVILRCVPISNHLYFYWYRQILGQKVEFLVSFYNNEISEKSEIFDDQFSVERPDGSNFTLKIRSTKLEDSAMYFCASSVEGHEQYFGPGTRLTVT.

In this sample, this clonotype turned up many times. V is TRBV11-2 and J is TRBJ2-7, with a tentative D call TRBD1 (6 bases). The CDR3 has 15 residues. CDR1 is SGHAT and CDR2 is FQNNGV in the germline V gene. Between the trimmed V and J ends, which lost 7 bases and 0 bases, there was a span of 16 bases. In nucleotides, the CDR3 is TGTGCCAGCACCACAATTAACAGGGACTCCTACGAGCAGTACTTC. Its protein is CASTTINRDSYEQYF. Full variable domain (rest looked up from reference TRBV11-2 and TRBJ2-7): EAGVAQSPRYKIIEKRQSVAFWCNPISGHATLYWYQQILGQGPKLLIQFQNNGVVDDSQLPKDRFSAERLKGVDSTLKIQPAKLEDSAVYLCASTTINRDSYEQYFGPGTRLTVT.

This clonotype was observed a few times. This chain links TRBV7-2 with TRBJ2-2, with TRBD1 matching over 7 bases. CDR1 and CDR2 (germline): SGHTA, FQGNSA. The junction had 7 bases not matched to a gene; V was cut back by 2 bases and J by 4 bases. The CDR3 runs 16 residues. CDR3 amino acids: CASSLQRGLVTGELFF. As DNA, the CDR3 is TGTGCCAGCAGCTTACAAAGGGGGCTTGTCACCGGGGAGCTGTTTTTT.

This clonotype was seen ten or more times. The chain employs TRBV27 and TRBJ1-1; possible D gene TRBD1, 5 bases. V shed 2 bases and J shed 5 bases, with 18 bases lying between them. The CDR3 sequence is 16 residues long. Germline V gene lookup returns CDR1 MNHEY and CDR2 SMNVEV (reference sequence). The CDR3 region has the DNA TGTGCCAGCAGTTTACCCTCAAGCGGGAGGGGTACTGAAGCTTTCTTT. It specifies CASSLPSSGRGTEAFF.

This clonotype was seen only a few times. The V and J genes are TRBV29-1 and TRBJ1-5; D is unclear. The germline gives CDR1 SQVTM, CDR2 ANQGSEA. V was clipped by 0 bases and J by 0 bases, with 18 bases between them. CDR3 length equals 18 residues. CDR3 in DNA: TGCAGCGTTGAAGATTGGGCCAGAAGAGGATATAGCAATCAGCCCCAGCATTTT. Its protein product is CSVEDWARRGYSNQPQHF.